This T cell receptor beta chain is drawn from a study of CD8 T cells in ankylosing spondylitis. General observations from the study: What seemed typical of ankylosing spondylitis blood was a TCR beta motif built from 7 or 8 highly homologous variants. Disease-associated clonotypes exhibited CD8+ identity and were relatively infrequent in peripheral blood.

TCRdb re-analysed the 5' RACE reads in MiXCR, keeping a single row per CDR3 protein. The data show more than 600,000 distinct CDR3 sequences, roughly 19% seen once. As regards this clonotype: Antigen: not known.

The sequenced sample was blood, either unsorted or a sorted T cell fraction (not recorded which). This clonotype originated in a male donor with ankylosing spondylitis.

The CDR3 coding sequence is TGTGCCAGCAGCCAAGCGGGAATCAATCAGCCCCAGCATTTT. This translates into CASSQAGINQPQHF. The chain is built from TRBV3-1 and TRBJ1-5; no clear D gene. This CDR3 has 14 amino acids. The V gene's germline CDR1 is LGHDT and CDR2 YNNKEL (reference sequence). V was pared by 1 base and J by 3 bases, with 7 bases between.